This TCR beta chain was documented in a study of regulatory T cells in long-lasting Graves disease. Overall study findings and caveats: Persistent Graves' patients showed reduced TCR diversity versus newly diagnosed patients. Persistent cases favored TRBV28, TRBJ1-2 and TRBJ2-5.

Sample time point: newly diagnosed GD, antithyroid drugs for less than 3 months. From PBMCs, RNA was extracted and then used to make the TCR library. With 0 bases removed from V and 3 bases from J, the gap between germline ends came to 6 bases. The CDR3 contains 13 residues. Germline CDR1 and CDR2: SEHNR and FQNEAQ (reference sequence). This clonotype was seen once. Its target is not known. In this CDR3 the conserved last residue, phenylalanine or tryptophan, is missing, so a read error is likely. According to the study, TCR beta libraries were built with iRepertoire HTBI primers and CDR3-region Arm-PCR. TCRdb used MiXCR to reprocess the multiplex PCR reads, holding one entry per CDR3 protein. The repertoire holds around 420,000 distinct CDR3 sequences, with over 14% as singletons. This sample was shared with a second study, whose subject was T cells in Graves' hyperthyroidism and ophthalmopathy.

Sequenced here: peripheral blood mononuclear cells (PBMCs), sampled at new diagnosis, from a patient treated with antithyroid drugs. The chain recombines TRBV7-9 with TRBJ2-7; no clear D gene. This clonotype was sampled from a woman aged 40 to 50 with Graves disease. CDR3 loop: CASSLAHSYEQYS. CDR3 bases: TGTGCCAGCAGCTTAGCGCACAGCTACGAGCAGTACTCC.